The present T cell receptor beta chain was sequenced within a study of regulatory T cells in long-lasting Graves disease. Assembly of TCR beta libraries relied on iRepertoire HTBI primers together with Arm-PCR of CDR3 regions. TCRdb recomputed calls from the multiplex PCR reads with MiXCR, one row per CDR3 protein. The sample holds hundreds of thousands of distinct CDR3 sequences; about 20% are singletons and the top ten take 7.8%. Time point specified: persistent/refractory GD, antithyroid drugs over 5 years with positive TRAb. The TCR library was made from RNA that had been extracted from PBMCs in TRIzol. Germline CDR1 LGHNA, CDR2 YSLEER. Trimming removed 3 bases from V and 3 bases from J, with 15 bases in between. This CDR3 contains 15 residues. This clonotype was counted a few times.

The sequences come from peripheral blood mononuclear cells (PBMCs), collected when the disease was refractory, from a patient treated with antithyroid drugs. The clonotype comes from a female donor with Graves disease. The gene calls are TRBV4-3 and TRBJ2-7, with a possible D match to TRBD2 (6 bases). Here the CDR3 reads CASSQTGLGGYEQYF. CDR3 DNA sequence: TGCGCCAGCAGCCAGACTGGACTGGGGGGCTACGAGCAGTACTTC.